Sequencing of this T cell receptor beta chain was carried out in a study of T cells in Graves' hyperthyroidism and ophthalmopathy. This clonotype has at least ten counts. Trimming pared 0 bases from V and 6 bases from J, leaving 12 bases between. From germline, CDR1 is SGHAT and CDR2 FQNNGV. The CDR3 consists of 15 residues. Using RNA transcripts as the source, TCR beta CDR3 regions were amplified. The HTBI primer set drove a first-round RT-PCR of the TCR CDR3. TCRdb used MiXCR to reprocess the multiplex PCR reads, holding one entry per CDR3 protein. This sample has about 200,000 distinct CDR3 sequences, with around 17% found just once.

Material: blood. The chain employs TRBV11-2 and TRBJ2-1; TRBD2 might be the D (6 bases). The TCR comes from a woman aged 50 to 60 with Graves' hyperthyroidism. CDR3 residues: CASSLDRGTFNEQFF. DNA of the CDR3: TGTGCCAGCAGCTTAGATCGCGGGACCTTCAATGAGCAGTTCTTC.